The clone carrying this T cell receptor beta chain was observed a single time. The target antigen is unknown. These data originate in a study of shared clonotypes between healthy human individuals. Study-wide results and limits: In contrast to clonotypes shared by all four donors, non-shared clonotypes had lower generation probabilities. When naive CD4 clonotypes were compared across a handful of donors, 4% to 6.5% were shared.

The naive CD8 population came from CD45RO-negative cells selected for CCR7, without terminally differentiated effector memory CD45RA+ cells. Free of recent acute infections or vaccinations, the donors were healthy HIV-negative adults. Original processing methods: ImmunoSEQ yielded junction-only sequences lacking quality scores, so filtering differed. Sequencing used immunoSEQ multiplex PCR; TCRdb keeps in-frame clones, though not all of them. The V and J calls and the clone size are those of that table, but D and trimming were determined from the DNA. The sample yields about 650,000 clones, about 95% seen once. The CDR3 is 14 residues long. Trimming left V 5 bases short and J 8 bases short, with 13 bases between. Germline V CDR1 and CDR2: SGHAT, FQDESV (reference sequence).

Sequencing was done on a sample of naive CD8+ T cells sorted from blood. This chain connects TRBV11-1 to TRBJ1-6; D is ambiguous. The clonotype was recovered from a woman in her 30s in good health. In DNA form, the CDR3 reads TGTGCCAGCAGCATGACCCGGACTGATTCACCCCTCCACTTT. It translates to CASSMTRTDSPLHF.